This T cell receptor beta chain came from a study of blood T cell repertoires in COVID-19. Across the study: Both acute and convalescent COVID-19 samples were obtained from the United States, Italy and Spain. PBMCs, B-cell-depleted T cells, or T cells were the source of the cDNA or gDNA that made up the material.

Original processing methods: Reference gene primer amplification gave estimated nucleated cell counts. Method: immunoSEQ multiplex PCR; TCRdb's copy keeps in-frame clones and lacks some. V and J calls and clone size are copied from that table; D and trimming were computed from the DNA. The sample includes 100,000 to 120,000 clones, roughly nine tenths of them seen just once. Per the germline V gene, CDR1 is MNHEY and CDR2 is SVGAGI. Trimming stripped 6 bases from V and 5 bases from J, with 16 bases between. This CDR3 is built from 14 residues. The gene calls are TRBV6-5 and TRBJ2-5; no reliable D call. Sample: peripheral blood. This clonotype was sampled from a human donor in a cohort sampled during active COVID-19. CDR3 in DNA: TGTGCCAGCAGGACACTCCGTCCCGAGGAGACCCAGTACTTC. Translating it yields CASRTLRPEETQYF.